This TCR beta chain came from a study of identical twins. TCRdb processed the 5' RACE reads anew with MiXCR; each CDR3 protein has one entry. The table shows 350,000 or so distinct CDR3 sequences, with about 12% occurring only once. This CDR3 has 14 residues. From germline, CDR1 is MNHNS and CDR2 SASEGT. Trimming removed 5 bases from V and 1 base from J, with 11 bases in between. These data also featured in a second study, about yellow fever vaccine responses in identical twins.

The gene calls are TRBV6-1 and TRBJ1-1; D is perhaps TRBD1 (6 bases). The sequencing input was CD8+ T cells sorted from blood. The TCR sequence derives from a woman aged 18-30 years in good health. The chain's CDR3 is CASSLGAGNTEAFF. In nucleotides, the CDR3 is TGTGCCAGCAGTCTGGGGGCGGGGAACACTGAAGCTTTCTTT.